The present T cell receptor (beta chain) was sequenced within a study of blood T cell repertoires in COVID-19. For the study at large: Material from acute and convalescent COVID-19 was sourced from the United States, Italy and Spain.

The study assigned cohorts using participant-reported clinical history. Donors of Cohort 3 who recovered were those that had two negative PCRs, clearance, or symptom resolution. Authors' data handling: Reference gene primers were amplified, and this amplification served to estimate nucleated cell counts. Data came from immunoSEQ multiplex PCR; TCRdb stores just in-frame clones and leaves some out. The DNA was the basis for D and trimming; V, J and clone size are from that table. The data hold 200,000 to 250,000 clones, with about 88% observed a single time. V dropped 5 bases and J dropped 5 bases, with 13 bases sitting between them. This CDR3 spans 14 amino acids. Germline V gene data show CDR1 as MNHEY and CDR2 as SVGAGI.

Source material: PBMCs or T cells enriched from blood (not recorded which). The gene calls are TRBV6-5 and TRBJ1-5, with TRBD1 as a possible D gene (5 bases). This sequence originates from a woman in her 30s who had recovered from COVID-19. CDR3 sequence: CASSRGPGDQPQHF. CDR3 in DNA: TGTGCCAGCAGTAGGGGTCCGGGGGATCAGCCCCAGCATTTT.